This T cell receptor beta chain was retrieved from a study of cytomegalovirus exposure and HLA in healthy donors. PCR amplification relied on 60 Vbeta primers (plus 13 Jbeta primers). This table comes from immunoSEQ multiplex PCR, and its TCRdb copy is limited to in-frame clones, with some not included. This table has roughly 200,000 clones, roughly 80% appearing once. The length of the CDR3 is 16 residues. In germline, CDR1 is SGHRS, CDR2 YFSETQ. Germline trimming cut 0 bases from V and 1 base from J; bases unmatched to any gene: 3. The receptor comes from a woman aged 18-29 years in good health and CMV-seronegative. J is TRBJ2-2 and V is TRBV5-1; TRBD1 matches 7 bases. Material: PBMCs. The CDR3 sequence: CASSLGQGWNTGELFF. The CDR3 DNA sequence: TGCGCCAGCAGCTTGGGACAGGGTTGGAACACCGGGGAGCTGTTTTTT.